This is a list of T cell receptor beta chains from one sample in a study of shared clonotypes between healthy human individuals. Profiled with immunoSEQ multiplex PCR; TCRdb holds only in-frame clones, not every one. This table holds millions of clones, approximately 92% found once. The sample consisted of naive CD4+ T cells sorted from blood. The source is a man between 18 and 29 years old in good health. CDR3s include the opening cysteine and the closing phenylalanine or tryptophan. Fields, in order: V gene, D gene, clone size, J gene, CDR3 protein, CDR3 DNA. D genes are given only for firm matches. The size entry is marked missing in some rows and otherwise reads once, few, many or a size class.

TRBV11-3	NA	NA	TRBJ2-2	CASSSPTRTGELFF	TGTGCCAGCAGCTCCCCAACTAGGACCGGGGAGCTGTTTTTT
TRBV18	TRBD1	NA	TRBJ2-1	CASSRDSSFNEQFF	TGTGCCAGCTCACGGGACAGCTCTTTCAATGAGCAGTTCTTC
TRBV12-5	TRBD1	NA	TRBJ2-7	CASGFHPWGQAHYEQYF	TGTGCTAGTGGTTTCCATCCTTGGGGACAGGCACACTACGAGCAGTACTTC
TRBV25-1	NA	NA	TRBJ2-7	CASSEPGPTYEQYF	TGTGCCAGCAGTGAACCGGGACCTACCTACGAGCAGTACTTC
TRBV29-1	TRBD1	once	TRBJ1-2	CSAGQGAGWGYTF	TGCAGCGCGGGACAGGGGGCAGGTTGGGGCTACACCTTC
TRBV25-1	NA	NA	TRBJ2-5	CASRQGAETQYF	TGTGCCAGCAGACAGGGAGCTGAGACCCAGTACTTC
TRBV7-9	NA	NA	TRBJ1-2	CASSWTDYGYTF	TGTGCCAGCAGCTGGACAGACTATGGCTACACCTTC
TRBV7-9	NA	NA	TRBJ2-5	CASSSPLAGRHGETQYF	TGTGCCAGCAGCTCCCCCCTTGCCGGGCGGCACGGGGAGACCCAGTACTTC
TRBV15	TRBD2	NA	TRBJ2-3	CATRPGLAKWKDTQYF	TGTGCCACCAGACCGGGACTAGCAAAGTGGAAAGATACGCAGTATTTT
TRBV7-8	TRBD2	NA	TRBJ2-7	CASSSLAGVSYEQYF	TGTGCCAGCAGCTCACTGGCGGGAGTTTCCTACGAGCAGTACTTC
TRBV2	NA	NA	TRBJ2-3	CASSEFQSATDTQYF	TGTGCCAGCAGTGAATTTCAGTCTGCCACAGATACGCAGTATTTT
TRBV7-9	TRBD1	once	TRBJ1-1	CASSLGGTGITEAFF	TGTGCCAGCAGCTTGGGGGGGACAGGAATTACTGAAGCTTTCTTT
TRBV7-9	NA	NA	TRBJ2-5	CASSSGAGFTGGTQYF	TGTGCCAGCAGCTCCGGGGCAGGGTTTACTGGTGGGACCCAGTACTTC
TRBV6-4	NA	NA	TRBJ1-5	CASSEAWGQPQHF	TGTGCCAGCAGTGAAGCATGGGGCCAGCCCCAGCATTTT
TRBV5-1	NA	few	TRBJ1-1	CASSLLSPTEAFF	TGCGCCAGCAGCTTATTGAGTCCTACTGAAGCTTTCTTT
TRBV7-2	NA	NA	TRBJ2-7	CASSLVRGSYEQYF	TGTGCCAGCAGCTTAGTTCGGGGTTCGTACGAGCAGTACTTC
TRBV2	NA	once	TRBJ2-5	CASTLGTGETQYF	TGTGCCAGCACCCTCGGGACGGGGGAGACCCAGTACTTC
TRBV7-2	TRBD1	NA	TRBJ2-5	CASRDSLTQYF	TGTGCCAGCCGGGACAGTTTGACCCAGTACTTC
TRBV19	TRBD1	NA	TRBJ2-5	CASSSAYRGQETQYF	TGTGCCAGTAGCTCCGCCTACAGGGGTCAAGAGACCCAGTACTTC
TRBV5-1	TRBD1	few	TRBJ2-2	CASSFGDRDTGELFF	TGCGCCAGCAGCTTTGGGGACAGGGACACCGGGGAGCTGTTTTTT
TRBV19	NA	NA	TRBJ1-1	CASSNSWQGNTEAFF	TGTGCCAGTAGTAATTCTTGGCAGGGGAACACTGAAGCTTTCTTT
TRBV19	NA	NA	TRBJ2-7	CASSIVPGSYEQYF	TGTGCCAGTAGTATAGTCCCAGGGAGCTACGAGCAGTACTTC
TRBV28	TRBD1	NA	TRBJ1-5	CASSLVRDRDNQPQHF	TGTGCCAGCAGTTTAGTGAGGGACAGGGATAATCAGCCCCAGCATTTT
TRBV10-3	TRBD1	NA	TRBJ1-4	CAISQGQATNEKLFF	TGTGCCATCAGCCAAGGACAGGCAACTAATGAAAAACTGTTTTTT
TRBV28	NA	NA	TRBJ2-7	CASSLSGTASYEQYF	TGTGCCAGCAGTTTAAGCGGGACAGCCTCCTACGAGCAGTACTTC
TRBV6-5	NA	few	TRBJ1-6	CASSYSGEGGNSPLHF	TGTGCCAGCAGTTACTCCGGGGAAGGTGGGAATTCACCCCTCCACTTT
TRBV5-6	TRBD1	NA	TRBJ1-2	CASISWSRGLPLILYGYTF	TGTGCCAGCATCTCTTGGAGCAGGGGGCTACCCCTGATCCTCTATGGCTACACCTTC
TRBV27	NA	NA	TRBJ1-2	CASRADSTNYGYTF	TGTGCCAGCAGAGCCGACAGCACTAACTATGGCTACACCTTC
TRBV7-9	NA	NA	TRBJ2-7	CASSLGGYRQASYEQYF	TGTGCCAGCAGCTTAGGAGGATATCGACAGGCCTCCTACGAGCAGTACTTC
TRBV10-1	NA	NA	TRBJ1-1	CASSENGPTEAFF	TGCGCCAGCAGTGAGAACGGACCCACTGAAGCTTTCTTT
TRBV6-5	TRBD1	NA	TRBJ2-1	CASTSGQVRGEQFF	TGTGCCAGCACCTCGGGACAGGTACGTGGTGAGCAGTTCTTC
TRBV6-5	TRBD1	NA	TRBJ1-1	CASSRTGGKDSRAFF	TGTGCCAGCAGTCGAACAGGGGGCAAAGACTCTAGGGCTTTCTTT
TRBV7-2	NA	NA	TRBJ2-2	CASSLVLGGNTGELFF	TGTGCCAGCAGCTTAGTCCTGGGGGGAAACACCGGGGAGCTGTTTTTT
TRBV5-6	TRBD2	NA	TRBJ2-3	CASSLRTSGRGTDTQYF	TGTGCCAGCAGCTTGAGGACTAGCGGGAGGGGAACAGATACGCAGTATTTT
TRBV5-6	NA	NA	TRBJ2-1	CASRLSGGTYNEQFF	TGTGCCAGCAGATTGAGTGGGGGGACCTACAATGAGCAGTTCTTC
TRBV5-6	NA	NA	TRBJ1-6	CASSLGFSDNSPLHF	TGTGCCAGCAGCTTGGGATTTAGCGATAATTCACCCCTCCACTTT
TRBV29-1	NA	NA	TRBJ2-2	CSVALRLTGELFF	TGCAGCGTCGCCTTGCGATTAACCGGGGAGCTGTTTTTT
TRBV11-2	TRBD2	NA	TRBJ2-2	CASGMRTSASGELFF	TGTGCCAGCGGAATGCGGACTAGCGCATCCGGGGAGCTGTTTTTT
TRBV28	TRBD1	NA	TRBJ2-7	CASSPPRDSPRQYF	TGTGCCAGCAGTCCACCCAGGGACAGCCCTCGGCAGTACTTC
TRBV5-1	TRBD2	NA	TRBJ2-5	CASSLRASGMGETQYF	TGCGCCAGCAGCTTGCGAGCTAGCGGAATGGGAGAGACCCAGTACTTC
TRBV30	NA	NA	TRBJ2-5	CAWYGRNQETQYF	TGTGCCTGGTACGGACGGAATCAAGAGACCCAGTACTTC
TRBV14	NA	NA	TRBJ1-2	CASSQGHDYGYTF	TGTGCCAGCAGCCAAGGACATGACTATGGCTACACCTTC
TRBV18	TRBD2	NA	TRBJ2-3	CASSPRLASGTSDTQYF	TGTGCCAGCTCACCACGTTTGGCTAGCGGGACGTCAGATACGCAGTATTTT
TRBV10-3	TRBD1	NA	TRBJ2-5	CATKTGSQETQYF	TGTGCCACCAAGACAGGGAGCCAAGAGACCCAGTACTTC